This entry lists 31 T cell receptor beta chains sequenced from one sample in a study of a mutant IDH1 vaccine in newly diagnosed glioma. Time point here: baseline, week 1 (first vaccination visit). Treatment given: pre-vaccination baseline after standard-of-care therapy. Profiling relied on immunoSEQ multiplex PCR, and the TCRdb table lists in-frame clones only, not all of them. Of roughly 21,000 clones in the sample, about 85% were seen once. This sample comprised PBMCs, obtained from a glioma patient treated with radiotherapy, temozolomide or both. These receptors all stem from a man aged 40-49 years with glioma.

V is TRBV5-1 and J is TRBJ1-4, with D possibly matching TRBD1 (5 bases). V lost 4 bases and J lost 7, with 17 bases in between. The length of the CDR3 is 15 residues. CDR1 SGHRS and CDR2 YFSETQ come from the germline V gene. The CDR3 coding sequence is TGCGCCAGCAGCCTGGACACGTACGTGGCTGAAAAACTGTTTTTT. It codes for CASSLDTYVAEKLFF.

V and J are TRBV5-4 and TRBJ2-2; D call uncertain. The length of the CDR3 is 13 residues. The germline V gene has CDR1 SGHNT and CDR2 YYREEE (reference sequence). The germline V and J ends were trimmed by 2 bases and 9 bases, with 11 bases remaining between them. The CDR3 loop is CASSFDISWELFF. DNA of the CDR3: TGTGCCAGCAGCTTCGACATCTCCTGGGAGCTGTTTTTT.

The gene calls are TRBV7-9 and TRBJ2-7, with TRBD2 identical over 11 bases. V trimming: 5 bases; J trimming: 2 bases; junction bases outside the gene matches: 5. The CDR3 has 15 amino acids. Germline assignment: CDR1 SEHNR and CDR2 FQNEAQ (reference sequence). The CDR3 sequence: CASSTGLAVAYEQYF. The CDR3 DNA is TGTGCCAGCAGCACGGGACTAGCGGTTGCCTACGAGCAGTACTTC.

The chain recombines TRBV6-5 with TRBJ1-2; TRBD1 might be the D (6 bases). Trimming removed 6 bases at V and 7 bases at J, with 15 bases between. The CDR3 consists of 13 residues. Germline V gene lookup returns CDR1 MNHEY and CDR2 SVGAGI. In nucleotides, the CDR3 is TGTGCCAGCAGACCACCAGGGGTCTCTGGCTACACCTTC. Amino acid sequence: CASRPPGVSGYTF.

This rearrangement joins TRBV14 to TRBJ2-5; perhaps TRBD1 as D (5 bases). V was pared by 4 bases and J by 5 bases, with 14 bases between. The CDR3 has 14 amino acids. CDR1 and CDR2 from the germline V gene are SGHDN and FVKESK. The DNA for the CDR3 is TGTGCCAGCAGCCGCCAATTGGGGCGGGAGACCCAGTACTTC. Amino acids: CASSRQLGRETQYF.

V usage is TRBV4-3 and J usage is TRBJ2-1; D remains ambiguous. The ends were cut back, 0 bases at V and 0 bases at J, with 12 bases in the middle. The length of the CDR3 is 17 residues. The V gene's germline CDR1 is LGHNA and CDR2 YSLEER. For the CDR3, the DNA is TGCGCCAGCAGCCAAGATAGGTACTTGAGCTCCTACAATGAGCAGTTCTTC. This translates into CASSQDRYLSSYNEQFF.

V usage is TRBV6-5 and J usage is TRBJ1-5; possible D gene TRBD1, 5 bases. Trimming pared 9 bases from V and 1 base from J, leaving 16 bases between. CDR3 size: 15 residues. In germline, CDR1 is MNHEY, CDR2 SVGAGI. This CDR3 reads CARDQGSKSNQPQHF. The CDR3 DNA sequence: TGTGCCAGAGATCAGGGTTCAAAGAGCAATCAGCCCCAGCATTTT.

The chain is built from TRBV6-6 and TRBJ2-7; 9 bases align to TRBD1. Germline assignment: CDR1 MNHNY and CDR2 SVGAGI (reference sequence). Losses at the gene ends were 0 bases for V and 1 base for J; bases not matched to a gene: 4. This CDR3 contains 16 residues. The CDR3 loop is CASSYSGQGGSYEQYV. As DNA, the CDR3 is TGTGCCAGCAGTTACTCGGGACAGGGTGGGTCCTACGAGCAGTACGTC.

The V call is TRBV30, the J call TRBJ1-6; a weak D match, TRBD1 (6 bases). Trimming took off 2 bases at V and 7 bases at J, with 9 bases between the two ends. This CDR3 region has 13 residues. The V gene's germline CDR1 is GTSNPN and CDR2 SVGIG (reference sequence). The CDR3 DNA is TGTGCCTGGAGTACAGGGAACAATTCACCCCTCCACTTT. Translation: CAWSTGNNSPLHF.

The rearrangement links TRBV7-9 to TRBJ1-5; D ambiguous. This CDR3 is 14 amino acids long. V was trimmed by 4 bases and J by 5 bases, leaving 12 bases between them. CDR1 SEHNR and CDR2 FQNEAQ come from the germline V gene (reference sequence). CDR3 sequence: CASSSSGLDQPQHF. CDR3 nucleotides: TGTGCCAGCAGCTCGTCGGGGTTAGATCAGCCCCAGCATTTT.

CDR3 DNA: TGTGCCAGCAGCTCCACACTACGACAGGCGCCGACTCCGATCTATGGCTACACCTTC. It codes for CASSSTLRQAPTPIYGYTF. This chain joins TRBV5-6 and TRBJ1-2, with D possibly being TRBD1 (6 bases). Germline CDR1 SGHDT, CDR2 YYEEEE. V lost 3 bases and J lost 4, with 28 bases in between. This CDR3 is built from 19 residues.

V usage is TRBV7-8 and J usage is TRBJ1-1; D uncertain. Germline CDR1 SGHVS, CDR2 FQNEAQ. Trimming took 2 bases from V and 1 from J, leaving 5 bases between them. The CDR3 is 13 residues long. CDR3 amino acids: CASSLRSNTEAFF. Written as DNA, the CDR3 is TGTGCCAGCAGCTTACGTTCGAACACTGAAGCTTTCTTT.

This clone has a single count. The V call is TRBV6-5, the J call TRBJ1-5; TRBD1 might be the D (6 bases). Germline loops: CDR1 MNHEY, CDR2 SVGAGI. The CDR3 length is 14 residues. The V and J ends lost 8 bases and 7 bases respectively, with 18 bases between them. The CDR3 loop is CASGSGGADQPQHF. The DNA of the CDR3 is TGTGCCAGCGGATCGGGGGGCGCCGACCAGCCCCAGCATTTT.

The chain joins TRBV2 to TRBJ1-5; perhaps TRBD1 as D (6 bases). The CDR3 runs 13 residues. V lost 4 bases to trimming and J lost 7 bases, with 11 bases between them. CDR1 SNHLY and CDR2 FYNNEI come from the germline V gene. The chain's CDR3 is CASSGQESQPQHF. The CDR3 coding sequence is TGTGCCAGCAGTGGACAGGAGAGCCAGCCCCAGCATTTT.

The chain recombines TRBV7-9 with TRBJ1-5; TRBD1 aligns across 7 bases. J gave up 2 bases and V 2 bases, and 0 bases lay outside the gene matches. The CDR3 loop spans 14 amino acids. Germline lookup yields CDR1 SEHNR and CDR2 FQNEAQ (reference sequence). CDR3 sequence: CASSLQGGNQPQHF. In nucleotides, the CDR3 is TGTGCCAGCAGCTTACAGGGGGGCAATCAGCCCCAGCATTTT.

The chain combines TRBV6-1 with TRBJ1-2, with 7 bases identical to TRBD1. Trimming at V came to 1 base and at J to 5 bases, leaving 10 bases not matched to a gene. From germline, CDR1 is MNHNS and CDR2 SASEGT. CDR3 length: 16 residues. Written as DNA, the CDR3 is TGTGCCAGCAGTGAAGTGGGACCACAGGGGCTGTATGGCTACACCTTC. It codes for CASSEVGPQGLYGYTF.

The chain combines TRBV20-1 with TRBJ1-5; tentative D call: TRBD1 (5 bases). The CDR3 extends over 11 amino acids. Germline CDR1 DFQATT, CDR2 SNEGSKA (reference sequence). CDR3 sequence: CSVGGEQPQHF. The CDR3 DNA sequence: TGCAGCGTGGGGGGGGAACAGCCCCAGCATTTT.

The genes are TRBV5-1 and TRBJ1-6, with TRBD1 matching 7 bases. CDR1 and CDR2 (germline): SGHRS, YFSETQ. The CDR3 contains 15 residues. Trimming removed 0 bases from V and 4 bases from J; junction bases left unmatched: 1. The CDR3 nucleotides are TGCGCCAGCAGCTTGGGACAGGGATATAATTCACCCCTCCACTTT. This encodes CASSLGQGYNSPLHF.

The CDR3 protein is CACRQTQETQYF. As DNA, the CDR3 is TGTGCCTGTCGACAGACCCAAGAGACCCAGTACTTC. The J gene is TRBJ2-5, the V gene TRBV6-1, with D maybe TRBD1 (5 bases). Trimming removed 11 bases at V and 1 base at J, with 11 bases between. This CDR3 region has 12 residues. CDR1 MNHNS and CDR2 SASEGT come from the germline V gene.

The rearrangement joins TRBV10-3 to TRBJ1-2; D is perhaps TRBD1 (6 bases). Germline loops: CDR1 ENHRY, CDR2 SYGVKD. This CDR3 region has 12 residues. V was trimmed by 4 bases and J by 4 bases, leaving 7 bases between them. The CDR3 protein is CAISVTGYGYTF. The CDR3 bases are TGTGCCATCAGTGTGACAGGCTATGGCTACACCTTC.

This clone is a singleton in its sample. V usage is TRBV30 and J usage is TRBJ1-2; D gene uncertain. The CDR3 spans 12 residues. Germline lookup yields CDR1 GTSNPN and CDR2 SVGIG (reference sequence). Trimming removed 2 bases from V and 5 bases from J, with 9 bases in between. The CDR3 region is CAWSTSIYGYTF. The DNA of the CDR3 is TGTGCCTGGAGTACTAGCATTTATGGCTACACCTTC.

This clone is medium-sized in the sample. The V gene is TRBV19, the J gene TRBJ2-7; a possible D gene is TRBD1 (6 bases). V lost 2 bases, J lost 4 bases, and 18 bases lay in between. Germline loops: CDR1 LNHDA, CDR2 SQIVND (reference sequence). The CDR3 sequence is 16 residues long. CDR3 sequence: CASSITGLYPRYEQYF. Written as DNA, the CDR3 is TGTGCCAGTAGTATAACAGGGCTATATCCTCGTTACGAGCAGTACTTC.

This clone showed up just once. The CDR3 DNA reads as TGCGCCAGCAGCTTCCGGGACAGGGGCGGTAACACCGGGGAGCTGTTTTTT. Its protein product is CASSFRDRGGNTGELFF. V is TRBV5-1 and J is TRBJ2-2, with 10 positions matching TRBD1. V lost 2 bases and J lost 2; bases outside the gene matches: 6. CDR1 is SGHRS and CDR2 is YFSETQ in the germline V gene. This CDR3 has 17 residues. Complete variable domain (other parts from reference TRBV5-1 and TRBJ2-2): KAGVTQTPRYLIKTRGQQVTLSCSPISGHRSVSWYQQTPGQGLQFLFEYFSETQRNKGNFPGRFSGRQFSNSRSEMNVSTLELGDSALYLCASSFRDRGGNTGELFFGEGSRLTVL.

The rearrangement joins TRBV5-6 to TRBJ1-3, with a possible D match to TRBD1 (5 bases). Per the germline V gene, CDR1 is SGHDT and CDR2 is YYEEEE. This CDR3 contains 18 residues. Trimming cost V 0 bases and J 0 bases, with 16 bases left between them. The CDR3 sequence: CASSLGAEGPLSGNTIYF. CDR3 in DNA: TGTGCCAGCAGCTTGGGGGCGGAGGGGCCCCTCTCTGGAAACACCATATATTTT.

V gene TRBV2 combines with J gene TRBJ1-5; the D is unclear. The CDR3 runs to 13 residues. Germline V gene data show CDR1 as SNHLY and CDR2 as FYNNEI. Trimming removed 5 bases from V and 0 bases from J, with 5 bases in between. The CDR3 protein is CASSMYSNQPQHF. CDR3 nucleotide sequence: TGTGCCAGCAGTATGTATAGCAATCAGCCCCAGCATTTT.

The chain couples TRBV20-1 to TRBJ1-1, with D possibly TRBD1 on 6 matching bases. Germline V gene lookup returns CDR1 DFQATT and CDR2 SNEGSKA (reference sequence). V was trimmed by 4 bases and J by 3 bases, leaving 6 bases between them. The CDR3 extends over 11 amino acids. The CDR3 bases are TGCAGTGCTACAGGGGACACTGAAGCTTTCTTT. It codes for CSATGDTEAFF.

V gene TRBV2 combines with J gene TRBJ2-1, with 9 bases that match TRBD1. V lost 4 bases, J lost 5 bases, and 12 bases stayed unmatched. Germline CDR1 is SNHLY and CDR2 is FYNNEI. CDR3 length equals 17 residues. The CDR3 DNA reads as TGTGCCAGCAGTGTAGGGACAGGGTTCGGGGCGAACAATGAGCAGTTCTTC. It yields the protein CASSVGTGFGANNEQFF.

The rearrangement joins TRBV2 to TRBJ2-7; D perhaps matches TRBD1 (6 bases). The ends were cut back, 5 bases at V and 1 base at J, with 15 bases in the middle. Germline V gene lookup returns CDR1 SNHLY and CDR2 FYNNEI. The CDR3 is 15 amino acids. For the CDR3, the DNA is TGTGCCAGCAGTAACCCAGGGGAGATTTCCTACGAGCAGTACGTC. Its translation is CASSNPGEISYEQYV.

V usage is TRBV14 and J usage is TRBJ1-3; D unclear. This CDR3 comprises 13 residues. The V end lost 2 bases, the J end lost 1 base, and 3 bases lay between the germline ends. CDR1 is SGHDN, CDR2 FVKESK, per germline. The CDR3 sequence is CASSQLSGNTIYF. In nucleotides, the CDR3 is TGTGCCAGCAGCCAACTGTCTGGAAACACCATATATTTT.

V gene TRBV11-2 combines with J gene TRBJ2-7; 7 nucleotides line up with TRBD1. The germline V gene has CDR1 SGHAT and CDR2 FQNNGV. Trimming cost V 1 base and J 3 bases; bases outside gene matches: 6. The CDR3 consists of 15 residues. CDR3 sequence reads: CASSLGPGGRYEQYF. The CDR3 DNA reads TGTGCCAGCAGCTTAGGGCCAGGGGGTCGCTACGAGCAGTACTTC. Complete variable domain (other parts from reference TRBV11-2 and TRBJ2-7): EAGVAQSPRYKIIEKRQSVAFWCNPISGHATLYWYQQILGQGPKLLIQFQNNGVVDDSQLPKDRFSAERLKGVDSTLKIQPAKLEDSAVYLCASSLGPGGRYEQYFGPGTRLTVT.

V usage is TRBV5-1 and J usage is TRBJ2-3, with TRBD1 identical over 8 bases. Germline lookup yields CDR1 SGHRS and CDR2 YFSETQ. The CDR3 is 15 residues long. V lost 0 bases, J lost 6 bases, and 6 bases stayed unmatched. The CDR3 is CASSLEQGAPDTQYF. In nucleotides, the CDR3 is TGCGCCAGCAGCTTGGAGCAGGGGGCGCCGGATACGCAGTATTTT.